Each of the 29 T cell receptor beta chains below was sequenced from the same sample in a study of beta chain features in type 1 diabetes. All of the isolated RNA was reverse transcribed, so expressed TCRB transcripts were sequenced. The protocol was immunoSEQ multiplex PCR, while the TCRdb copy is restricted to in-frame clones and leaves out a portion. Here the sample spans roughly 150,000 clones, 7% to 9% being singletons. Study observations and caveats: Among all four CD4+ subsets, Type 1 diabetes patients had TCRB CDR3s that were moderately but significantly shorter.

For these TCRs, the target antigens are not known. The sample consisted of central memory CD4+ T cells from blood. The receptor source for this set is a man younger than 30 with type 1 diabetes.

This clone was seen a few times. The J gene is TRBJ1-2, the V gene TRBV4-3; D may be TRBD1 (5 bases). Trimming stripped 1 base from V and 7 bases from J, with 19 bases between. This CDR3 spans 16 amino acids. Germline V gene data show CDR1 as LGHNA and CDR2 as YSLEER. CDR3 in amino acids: CASSQGRVGALLGYTF. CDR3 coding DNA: TGCGCCAGCAGCCAAGGACGGGTAGGGGCCCTACTTGGCTACACCTTC.

The chain's CDR3 is CASSGPGQGVDGYTF. For the CDR3, the DNA is TGCGCCAGCAGCGGGCCGGGACAGGGGGTTGATGGCTACACCTTC. The gene calls are TRBV5-1 and TRBJ1-2, with 11 bases fitting TRBD1. Unmatched junction bases numbered 8, after V lost 4 bases and J lost 6 bases. This CDR3 has 15 residues. Germline loops: CDR1 SGHRS, CDR2 YFSETQ.

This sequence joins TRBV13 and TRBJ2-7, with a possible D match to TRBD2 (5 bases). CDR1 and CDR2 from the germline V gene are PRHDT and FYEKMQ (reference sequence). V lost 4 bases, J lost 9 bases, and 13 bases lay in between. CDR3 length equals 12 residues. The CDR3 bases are TGTGCCAGCAGCTCCCGCCTACGGGGGCAGTACTTC. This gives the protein CASSSRLRGQYF.

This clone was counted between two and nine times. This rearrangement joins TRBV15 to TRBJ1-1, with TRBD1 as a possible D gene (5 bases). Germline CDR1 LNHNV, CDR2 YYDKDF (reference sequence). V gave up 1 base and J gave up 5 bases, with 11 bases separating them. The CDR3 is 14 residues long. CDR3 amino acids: CATSRALQETEAFF. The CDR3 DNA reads TGTGCCACCAGCAGAGCATTACAGGAAACTGAAGCTTTCTTT.

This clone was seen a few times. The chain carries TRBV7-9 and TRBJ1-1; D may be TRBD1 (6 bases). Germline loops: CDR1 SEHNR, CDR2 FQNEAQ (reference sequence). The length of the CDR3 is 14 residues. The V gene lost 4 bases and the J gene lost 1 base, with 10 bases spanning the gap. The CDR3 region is CASSSPTGNTEAFF. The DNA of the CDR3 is TGTGCCAGCAGCTCCCCGACAGGGAACACTGAAGCTTTCTTT.

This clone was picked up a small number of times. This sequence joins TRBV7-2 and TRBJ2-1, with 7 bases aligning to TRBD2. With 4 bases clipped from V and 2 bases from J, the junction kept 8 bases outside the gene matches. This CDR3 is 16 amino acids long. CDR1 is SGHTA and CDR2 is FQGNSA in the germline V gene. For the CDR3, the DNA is TGTGCCAGCAGCTGGAGCGGGGAGCGGGCCTACAATGAGCAGTTCTTC. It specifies CASSWSGERAYNEQFF.

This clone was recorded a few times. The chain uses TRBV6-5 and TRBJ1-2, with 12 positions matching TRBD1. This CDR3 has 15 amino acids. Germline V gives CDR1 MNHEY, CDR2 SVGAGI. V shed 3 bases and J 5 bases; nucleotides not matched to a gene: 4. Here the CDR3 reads CASSYGTGGGYGYTF. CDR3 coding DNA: TGTGCCAGCAGTTATGGGACAGGGGGCGGTTATGGCTACACCTTC.

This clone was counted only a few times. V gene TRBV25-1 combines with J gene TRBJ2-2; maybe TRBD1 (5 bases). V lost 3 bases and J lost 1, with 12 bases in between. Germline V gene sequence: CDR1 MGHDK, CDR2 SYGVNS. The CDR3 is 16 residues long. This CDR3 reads CASSEAERGNTGELFF. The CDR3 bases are TGTGCCAGCAGTGAGGCTGAAAGGGGGAACACCGGGGAGCTGTTTTTT.

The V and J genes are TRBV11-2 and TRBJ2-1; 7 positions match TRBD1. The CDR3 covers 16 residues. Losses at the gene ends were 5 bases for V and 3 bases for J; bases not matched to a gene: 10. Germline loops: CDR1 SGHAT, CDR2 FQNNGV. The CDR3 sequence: CASSPTNRGSYNEQFF. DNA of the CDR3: TGTGCCAGCAGCCCGACAAACAGGGGTAGCTACAATGAGCAGTTCTTC.

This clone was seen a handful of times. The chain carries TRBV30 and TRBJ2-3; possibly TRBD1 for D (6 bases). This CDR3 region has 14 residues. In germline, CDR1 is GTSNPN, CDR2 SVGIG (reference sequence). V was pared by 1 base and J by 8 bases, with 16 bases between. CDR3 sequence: CAWSEQALGGTQYF. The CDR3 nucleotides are TGTGCCTGGAGTGAGCAGGCGTTAGGGGGTACGCAGTATTTT. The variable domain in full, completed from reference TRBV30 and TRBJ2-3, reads SQTIHQWPATLVQPVGSPLSLECTVEGTSNPNLYWYRQAAGRGLQLLFYSVGIGQISSEVPQNLSASRPQDRQFILSSKKLLLSDSGFYLCAWSEQALGGTQYFGPGTRLTVL.

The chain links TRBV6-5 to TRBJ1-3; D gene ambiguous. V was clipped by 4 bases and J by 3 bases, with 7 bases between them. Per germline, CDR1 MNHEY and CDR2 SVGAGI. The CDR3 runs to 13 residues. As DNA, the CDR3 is TGTGCCAGCAGTTCGCCCGGTGGAAACACCATATATTTT. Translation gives CASSSPGGNTIYF.

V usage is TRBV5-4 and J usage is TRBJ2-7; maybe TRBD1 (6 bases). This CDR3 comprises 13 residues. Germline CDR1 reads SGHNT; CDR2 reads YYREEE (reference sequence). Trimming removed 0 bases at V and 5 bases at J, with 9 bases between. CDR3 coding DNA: TGTGCCAGCAGCTTGGGACAGGCCCACGAGCAGTACTTC. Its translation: CASSLGQAHEQYF.

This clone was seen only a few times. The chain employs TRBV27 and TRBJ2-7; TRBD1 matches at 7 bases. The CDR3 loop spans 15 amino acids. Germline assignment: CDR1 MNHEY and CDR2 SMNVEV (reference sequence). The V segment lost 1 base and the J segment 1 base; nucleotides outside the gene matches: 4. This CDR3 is CASSLFPDRSYEQYF. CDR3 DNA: TGTGCCAGCAGTTTATTCCCGGACAGGTCCTACGAGCAGTACTTC.

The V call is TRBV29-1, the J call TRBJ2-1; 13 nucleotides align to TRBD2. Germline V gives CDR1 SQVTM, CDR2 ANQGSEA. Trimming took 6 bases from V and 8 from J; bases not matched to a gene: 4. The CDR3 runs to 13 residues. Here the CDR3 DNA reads TGCAGCGTCGGGACTAGCGGGAATCATGAGCAGTTCTTC. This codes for CSVGTSGNHEQFF.

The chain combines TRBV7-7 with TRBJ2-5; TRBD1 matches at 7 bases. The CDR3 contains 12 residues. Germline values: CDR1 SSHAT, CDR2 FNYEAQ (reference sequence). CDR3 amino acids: CATGFPMETQYF. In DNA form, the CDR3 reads TGTGCGACAGGGTTCCCGATGGAGACCCAGTACTTC.

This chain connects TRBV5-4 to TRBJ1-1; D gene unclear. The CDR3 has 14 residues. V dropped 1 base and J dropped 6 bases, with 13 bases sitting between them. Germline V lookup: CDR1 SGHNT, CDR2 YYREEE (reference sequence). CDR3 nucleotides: TGTGCCAGCAGCTTGAAGAAGGGAGTCGCTGAAGCTTTCTTT. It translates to CASSLKKGVAEAFF.

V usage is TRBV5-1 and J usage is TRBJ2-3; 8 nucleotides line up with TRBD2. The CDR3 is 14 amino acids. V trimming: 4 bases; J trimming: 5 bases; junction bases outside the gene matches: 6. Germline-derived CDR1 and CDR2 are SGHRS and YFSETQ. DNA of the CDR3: TGCGCCAGCAGCCCGGGACTAGGGGGAGATACGCAGTATTTT. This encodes CASSPGLGGDTQYF.

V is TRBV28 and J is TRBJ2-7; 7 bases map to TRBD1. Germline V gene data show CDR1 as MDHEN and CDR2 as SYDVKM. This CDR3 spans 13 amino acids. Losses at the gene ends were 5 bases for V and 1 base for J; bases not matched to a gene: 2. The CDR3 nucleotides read TGTGCCAGCAGTCAGGGACAGTCCTACGAGCAGTACTTC. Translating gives CASSQGQSYEQYF. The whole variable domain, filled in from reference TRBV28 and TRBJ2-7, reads DVKVTQSSRYLVKRTGEKVFLECVQDMDHENMFWYRQDPGLGLRLIYFSYDVKMKEKGDIPEGYSVSREKKERFSLILESASTNQTSMYLCASSQGQSYEQYFGPGTRLTVT.

CDR3 DNA: TGTGCCAGCAGCCAGGCCACTAGCGGGCTCTCCTACGAGCAGTACTTC. Protein product: CASSQATSGLSYEQYF. V and J are TRBV4-2 and TRBJ2-7; 9 nucleotides match TRBD2. Germline loops: CDR1 LGHNA, CDR2 YNFKEQ. CDR3 length: 16 amino acids. The J segment lost 0 bases and the V segment lost 3 bases, leaving 6 bases of the junction unmatched.

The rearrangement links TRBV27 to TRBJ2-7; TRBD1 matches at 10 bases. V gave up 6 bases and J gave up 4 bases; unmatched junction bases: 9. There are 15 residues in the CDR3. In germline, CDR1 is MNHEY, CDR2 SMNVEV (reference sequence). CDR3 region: CASSRGTGVRYEQYF. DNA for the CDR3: TGTGCCAGCAGCCGCGGGACAGGGGTAAGATACGAGCAGTACTTC.

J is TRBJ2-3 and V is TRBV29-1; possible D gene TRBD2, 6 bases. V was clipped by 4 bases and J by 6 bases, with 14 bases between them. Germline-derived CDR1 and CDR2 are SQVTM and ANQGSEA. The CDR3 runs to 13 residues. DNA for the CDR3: TGCAGCGTTGGGAGGGATTCTATGGATACGCAGTATTTT. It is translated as CSVGRDSMDTQYF.

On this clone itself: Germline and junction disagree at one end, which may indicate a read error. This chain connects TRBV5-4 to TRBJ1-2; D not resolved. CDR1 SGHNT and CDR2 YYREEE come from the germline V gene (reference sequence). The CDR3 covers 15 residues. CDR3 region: CASSQAGLSPYGYTF. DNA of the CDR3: TGCGCCAGCAGCCAGGCGGGCCTCTCCCCTTATGGCTACACCTTC.

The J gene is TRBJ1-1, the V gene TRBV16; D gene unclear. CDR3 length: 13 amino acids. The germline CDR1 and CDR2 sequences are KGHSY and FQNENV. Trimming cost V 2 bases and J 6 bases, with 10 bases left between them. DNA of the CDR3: TGTGCCAGCAGCCAAGCGGGGATGGCTGAAGCTTTCTTT. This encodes CASSQAGMAEAFF.

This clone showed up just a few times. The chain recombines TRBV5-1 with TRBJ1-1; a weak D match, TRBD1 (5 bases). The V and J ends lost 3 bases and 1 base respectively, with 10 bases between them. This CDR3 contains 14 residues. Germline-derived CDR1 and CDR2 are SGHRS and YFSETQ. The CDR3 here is CASSWDGGNTEAFF. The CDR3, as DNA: TGCGCCAGCAGCTGGGACGGGGGGAACACTGAAGCTTTCTTT. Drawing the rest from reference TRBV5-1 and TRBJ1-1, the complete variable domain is KAGVTQTPRYLIKTRGQQVTLSCSPISGHRSVSWYQQTPGQGLQFLFEYFSETQRNKGNFPGRFSGRQFSNSRSEMNVSTLELGDSALYLCASSWDGGNTEAFFGQGTRLTVV.

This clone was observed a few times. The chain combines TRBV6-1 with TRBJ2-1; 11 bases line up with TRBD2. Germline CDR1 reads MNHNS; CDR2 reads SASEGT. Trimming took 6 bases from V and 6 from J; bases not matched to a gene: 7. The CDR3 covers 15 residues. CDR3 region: CASRAGTSGGNEQFF. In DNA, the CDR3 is TGTGCCAGCAGGGCCGGGACTAGCGGTGGCAATGAGCAGTTCTTC.

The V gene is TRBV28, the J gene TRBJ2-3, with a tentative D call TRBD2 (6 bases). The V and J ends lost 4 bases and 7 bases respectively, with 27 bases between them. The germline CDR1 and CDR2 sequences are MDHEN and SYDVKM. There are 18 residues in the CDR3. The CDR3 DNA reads TGTGCCAGCAGTTCCGTTCGCCCGTCGGGGGAGGCGTGGAATACGCAGTATTTT. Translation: CASSSVRPSGEAWNTQYF.

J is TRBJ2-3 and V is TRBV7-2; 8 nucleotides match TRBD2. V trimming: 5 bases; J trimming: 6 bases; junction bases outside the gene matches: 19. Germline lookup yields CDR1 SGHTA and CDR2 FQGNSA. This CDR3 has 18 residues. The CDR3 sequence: CASSLAQRGTRGLDTQYF. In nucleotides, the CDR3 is TGTGCCAGCAGCCTTGCACAGCGGGGGACAAGGGGATTGGATACGCAGTATTTT.

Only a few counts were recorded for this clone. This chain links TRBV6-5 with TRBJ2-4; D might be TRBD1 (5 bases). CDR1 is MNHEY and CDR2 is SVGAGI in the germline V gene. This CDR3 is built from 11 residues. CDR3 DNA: TGTGCGGCGTCAGGGAAAGACATTCAGTACTTC. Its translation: CAASGKDIQYF.

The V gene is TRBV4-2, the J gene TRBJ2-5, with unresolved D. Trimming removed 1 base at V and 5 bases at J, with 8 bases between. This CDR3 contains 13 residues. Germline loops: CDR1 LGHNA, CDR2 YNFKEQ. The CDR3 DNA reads TGTGCCAGCAGCCAAGCAGTTCAGGAGACCCAGTACTTC. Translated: CASSQAVQETQYF.